The 20 T cell receptor beta chains given below trace back to one sample, sequenced in a study of blood T cell repertoires in COVID-19. TCRdb's copy holds only in-frame clones and misses some; the assay was immunoSEQ multiplex PCR. Among about 160,000 clones listed, around four fifths were seen once. Sequenced input: peripheral blood. The receptor source for this set is a man between 65 and 80 years old who had recovered from COVID-19.

This clone was counted once. The rearrangement links TRBV30 to TRBJ2-2, with TRBD1 matching over 7 bases. The CDR3 is 18 amino acids. Trimming removed 3 bases from V and 1 base from J; junction bases left unmatched: 14. Germline V lookup: CDR1 GTSNPN, CDR2 SVGIG (reference sequence). The CDR3 here is CAWSNSGYRGLNTGELFF. CDR3 DNA sequence: TGTGCCTGGAGCAACTCGGGGTATAGGGGGCTGAACACCGGGGAGCTGTTTTTT.

The chain joins TRBV14 to TRBJ2-7; D gene ambiguous. Trimming pared 1 base from V and 7 bases from J, leaving 11 bases between. The germline CDR1 and CDR2 sequences are SGHDN and FVKESK. CDR3 length: 13 residues. The CDR3 coding sequence is TGTGCCAGCAGCCAAGCGACGGTCGGGGAGCAGTACTTC. The encoded protein is CASSQATVGEQYF.

The CDR3: CASSSWTSGRSGELFF. In nucleotides, the CDR3 is TGTGCCAGCAGCTCCTGGACTAGCGGGAGGTCCGGGGAGCTGTTTTTT. This sequence joins TRBV7-9 and TRBJ2-2; 14 nucleotides match TRBD2. Germline assignment: CDR1 SEHNR and CDR2 FQNEAQ (reference sequence). V shed 4 bases, J shed 6 bases, and the junction held 4 bases outside the gene matches. The CDR3 has 16 amino acids.

The chain has TRBV27 and TRBJ2-7, with TRBD1 identical over 12 bases. V was pared by 5 bases and J by 2 bases, with 7 bases of the junction left unmatched. This CDR3 region has 16 residues. Germline V CDR1 and CDR2: MNHEY, SMNVEV (reference sequence). CDR3 sequence: CASSPGGTGGPYEQYF. The CDR3 region has the DNA TGTGCCAGCAGTCCCGGGGGGACAGGGGGCCCCTACGAGCAGTACTTC.

The chain recombines TRBV27 with TRBJ1-6, with TRBD1 identical over 11 bases. The V gene end was trimmed by 5 bases and the J gene end by 0 bases; junction bases not matched to a gene: 6. The germline CDR1 and CDR2 sequences are MNHEY and SMNVEV (reference sequence). The CDR3 loop spans 18 amino acids. For the CDR3, the DNA is TGTGCCAGCAGTATTGGACAGGGGGCCAGCTCCTATAATTCACCCCTCCACTTT. Protein sequence: CASSIGQGASSYNSPLHF.

The chain is built from TRBV7-9 and TRBJ2-2; a weak D match, TRBD2 (5 bases). Trimming took 5 bases from V and 3 from J, leaving 19 bases between them. Germline V gives CDR1 SEHNR, CDR2 FQNEAQ (reference sequence). The CDR3 spans 17 residues. CDR3 nucleotide sequence: TGTGCCAGCAGCCCACCCGGGTGGGAGAGAGACACCGGGGAGCTGTTTTTT. Encoded protein: CASSPPGWERDTGELFF. The whole variable domain, remainder taken from reference TRBV7-9 and TRBJ2-2, is DTGVSQNPRHKITKRGQNVTFRCDPISEHNRLYWYRQTLGQGPEFLTYFQNEAQLEKSRLLSDRFSAERPKGSFSTLEIQRTEQGDSAMYLCASSPPGWERDTGELFFGEGSRLTVL.

In DNA, the CDR3 is TGCAGGGGGGGACGCCTCAATGAGCAGTTCTTC. Translation: CRGGRLNEQFF. The chain is built from TRBV20-1 and TRBJ2-1, with a possible D match to TRBD2 (6 bases). CDR1 and CDR2 (germline): DFQATT, SNEGSKA (reference sequence). CDR3 length equals 11 residues.

The chain links TRBV6-1 to TRBJ2-2, with a weak D call TRBD2 (6 bases). V shed 0 bases and J shed 3 bases, with 11 bases lying between them. CDR3 length: 16 amino acids. CDR1 and CDR2 from the germline V gene are MNHNS and SASEGT. In nucleotides, the CDR3 is TGTGCCAGCAGTGAAGCGCCAGGGAGGTACACCGGGGAGCTGTTTTTT. Translation: CASSEAPGRYTGELFF.

This sequence joins TRBV9 and TRBJ2-3; 7 bases are a match to TRBD2. The V segment lost 4 bases and the J segment 1 base; nucleotides outside the gene matches: 9. This CDR3 has 16 residues. Germline V lookup: CDR1 SGDLS, CDR2 YYNGEE. In DNA, the CDR3 is TGTGCCAGCAGCTCTAGTGGAGGACTAGGCACAGATACGCAGTATTTT. Protein product: CASSSSGGLGTDTQYF.

V usage is TRBV5-1 and J usage is TRBJ2-1; TRBD2 matches at 9 bases. CDR3 length: 15 amino acids. After removal of 0 bases from V and 8 bases from J, the junction contained 6 bases not matched to a gene. Per germline, CDR1 SGHRS and CDR2 YFSETQ. CDR3 nucleotides: TGCGCCAGCAGCTTGGAAGGCGGGAGGGGCCATGAGCAGTTCTTC. Residues: CASSLEGGRGHEQFF.

This chain joins TRBV28 and TRBJ2-7; perhaps TRBD2 as D (6 bases). The CDR3 runs to 13 residues. Germline CDR1 MDHEN, CDR2 SYDVKM. Trimming stripped 6 bases from V and 3 bases from J, with 12 bases between. CDR3 bases: TGTGCCAGCAGACCGGGACTCATCTACGAGCAGTACTTC. It is translated as CASRPGLIYEQYF.

CDR3 sequence: CASSQSNRNTEAFF. The CDR3 region has the DNA TGTGCCAGCAGCCAAAGTAACAGGAACACTGAAGCTTTCTTT. The J gene is TRBJ1-1, the V gene TRBV3-1 (or the pseudogene TRBV3-2); D is ambiguous. The V gene's germline CDR1 is LGHDT and CDR2 YNNKEL (reference sequence). The V end lost 2 bases, the J end lost 1 base, and 8 bases lay between the germline ends. This CDR3 is 14 amino acids long.

The chain is built from TRBV2 and TRBJ2-5, with D possibly being TRBD2 (6 bases). V lost 4 bases and J 5 bases, leaving 20 bases between the germline ends. The CDR3 length is 16 residues. Germline V lookup: CDR1 SNHLY, CDR2 FYNNEI. CDR3 protein: CASSGGKGLSEETQYF. The CDR3 DNA follows: TGTGCCAGCAGTGGAGGAAAGGGACTCTCGGAGGAGACCCAGTACTTC.

The chain has TRBV11-3 and TRBJ2-2; TRBD2 might be the D (6 bases). CDR3 length: 16 residues. V was pared by 5 bases and J by 7 bases, with 20 bases between. From germline, CDR1 is SGHNT and CDR2 YENEEA. The CDR3 sequence: CASSLGVGTTSGELFF. CDR3 nucleotides: TGTGCCAGCAGCCTAGGGGTGGGGACGACTAGCGGGGAGCTGTTTTTT.

CDR3 region: CASSASGGEAPLHF. CDR3 DNA sequence: TGTGCCAGCAGCGCCTCTGGAGGGGAGGCACCCCTCCACTTT. The rearrangement joins TRBV7-9 to TRBJ1-6, with a tentative D call TRBD1 (5 bases). Between the trimmed V and J ends, which lost 5 bases and 11 bases, there was a span of 16 bases. The germline gives CDR1 SEHNR, CDR2 FQNEAQ (reference sequence). The CDR3 totals 14 residues.

This clone is a singleton in its sample. The CDR3 DNA sequence: TGTGCCAGCAGCCCCTCCGGAGGTACTCCTGGGGCCAACGTCCTGACTTTC. Translated, it gives CASSPSGGTPGANVLTF. This chain joins TRBV11-2 and TRBJ2-6; D may be TRBD2 (5 bases). V gave up 5 bases and J gave up 2 bases, with 16 bases separating them. The CDR3 contains 17 residues. From germline, CDR1 is SGHAT and CDR2 FQNNGV.

This clone showed up just a few times. The CDR3 protein is CASSSGVSSTEAFF. CDR3 coding DNA: TGTGCCAGCAGCTCCGGGGTCTCTTCCACTGAAGCTTTCTTT. The rearrangement uses TRBV7-9 and TRBJ1-1; D uncertain. V was clipped by 4 bases and J by 4 bases, with 13 bases between them. The CDR3 loop spans 14 amino acids. From germline, CDR1 is SEHNR and CDR2 FQNEAQ (reference sequence).

This chain links TRBV2 with TRBJ2-5; TRBD2 is a possible D gene (6 bases). The CDR3 loop spans 14 amino acids. The ends were cut back, 11 bases at V and 1 base at J, with 17 bases in the middle. Germline CDR1 and CDR2: SNHLY and FYNNEI. The CDR3: CAGREPRTQETQYF. The CDR3 DNA is TGTGCCGGCCGGGAGCCGCGAACCCAAGAGACCCAGTACTTC.

V is TRBV3-1 (or the pseudogene TRBV3-2) and J is TRBJ2-1; 11 nucleotides line up with TRBD1. The CDR3 contains 15 residues. V shed 4 bases, J shed 6 bases, and the junction held 5 bases outside the gene matches. CDR1 and CDR2 from the germline V gene are LGHDT and YNNKEL (reference sequence). CDR3 DNA: TGTGCCAGCAGCCGCGGGACAGGGGGTAGCAATGAGCAGTTCTTC. Its protein is CASSRGTGGSNEQFF.

The chain uses TRBV11-2 and TRBJ2-3, with a tentative D call TRBD2 (5 bases). The length of the CDR3 is 13 residues. Germline CDR1 and CDR2: SGHAT and FQNNGV. Trimming cost V 5 bases and J 0 bases, with 6 bases left between them. CDR3 bases: TGTGCCAGCAGCACGGGAAGCACAGATACGCAGTATTTT. Amino acid sequence: CASSTGSTDTQYF. The whole variable domain, remainder taken from reference TRBV11-2 and TRBJ2-3, is EAGVAQSPRYKIIEKRQSVAFWCNPISGHATLYWYQQILGQGPKLLIQFQNNGVVDDSQLPKDRFSAERLKGVDSTLKIQPAKLEDSAVYLCASSTGSTDTQYFGPGTRLTVL.